The 14 T cell receptor beta chains listed next were all sequenced from one sample in a study of regulatory T cells in long-lasting Graves disease (dated by TCRdb to about 2021). The sample's time point label is to be understood as: persistent/refractory GD, antithyroid drugs over 5 years with positive TRAb. For both TCR sequencing and RNA sequencing, RNA was extracted from PBMCs using TRIzol. Libraries were made using multiplex PCR. The instrument was an Illumina HiSeq 4000. CDR3 regions were amplified by Arm-PCR with iRepertoire HTBI primers to construct TCR beta libraries. Using fastp trimming at Q25 and MiXCR clonotype assembly, TCRdb reanalyzed the public sequencing data and kept in-frame beta chains. Each entry is one CDR3 protein sequence, shown with its most common DNA and genes. Present in this sample are about 470,000 distinct CDR3 sequences, about a fifth of which were seen just once. The ten largest clonotypes hold about 8.3% of the sample.

Sample: peripheral blood mononuclear cells (PBMCs), taken when the disease was refractory, from a patient treated with antithyroid drugs. The receptor set was obtained from a female donor with Graves disease.

In this sample, this clonotype turned up many times. CDR3 protein: CASSEVGRNTEAFF. CDR3 bases: TGTGCCAGCAGTGAAGTGGGGAGAAACACTGAAGCTTTCTTT. J is TRBJ1-1 and V is TRBV6-1; no clear D gene. Germline V CDR1 and CDR2: MNHNS, SASEGT. Trimming pared 1 base from V and 2 bases from J, leaving 8 bases between. CDR3 length: 14 amino acids.

This clonotype was detected ten times or more. The V and J genes are TRBV6-9 and TRBJ2-7; 7 nucleotides agree with TRBD2. Germline trimming cut 4 bases from V and 3 bases from J; bases unmatched to any gene: 6. CDR3 length equals 14 residues. Per germline, CDR1 MNHGY and CDR2 SVAAGI. The CDR3 DNA follows: TGTGCCAGCAGTTTCAGGACTAGGGTCTACGAGCAGTACTTC. As protein: CASSFRTRVYEQYF.

The chain has TRBV19 and TRBJ1-1; 8 nucleotides agree with TRBD1. V gave up 6 bases and J gave up 4 bases; unmatched junction bases: 7. This CDR3 spans 14 amino acids. The germline gives CDR1 LNHDA, CDR2 SQIVND (reference sequence). CDR3 residues: CASRRQGMITEAFF. The CDR3 DNA follows: TGTGCCAGTAGGAGACAGGGGATGATCACTGAAGCTTTCTTT.

Here the CDR3 reads CASSYPPGGNEQFF. The CDR3 DNA reads TGTGCCAGCAGCTACCCCCCGGGGGGTAATGAGCAGTTCTTC. The chain recombines TRBV3-1 with TRBJ2-1; 7 bases line up with TRBD2. The germline V gene encodes CDR1 LGHDT and CDR2 YNNKEL (reference sequence). V shed 5 bases and J 7 bases; nucleotides not matched to a gene: 8. The CDR3 loop spans 14 amino acids.

This clonotype was detected many times. CDR3 protein: CASSHRGFTEAFF. DNA of the CDR3: TGTGCCAGCAGTCACAGGGGATTCACTGAAGCTTTCTTT. The gene calls are TRBV28 and TRBJ1-1; 7 bases are a match to TRBD1. The length of the CDR3 is 13 residues. Germline V CDR1 and CDR2: MDHEN, SYDVKM. V trimming: 5 bases; J trimming: 4 bases; junction bases outside the gene matches: 4.

This clonotype was recorded at least ten times. The chain employs TRBV29-1 and TRBJ2-7; 7 bases are shared with TRBD2. The length of the CDR3 is 13 residues. Losses at the gene ends were 1 base for V and 3 bases for J; bases not matched to a gene: 3. Germline CDR1 and CDR2: SQVTM and ANQGSEA. The CDR3 region is CSVEGRESYEQYF. The CDR3 nucleotides read TGCAGCGTTGAAGGGCGGGAGAGCTACGAGCAGTACTTC.

The chain combines TRBV7-9 with TRBJ1-1, with a weak D call TRBD1 (6 bases). V lost 1 base, J lost 3 bases, and 12 bases lay in between. This CDR3 has 15 amino acids. Germline CDR1 SEHNR, CDR2 FQNEAQ (reference sequence). CDR3 residues: CASSLEGVAYTEAFF. The CDR3 coding sequence is TGTGCCAGCAGCTTAGAGGGGGTGGCCTACACTGAAGCTTTCTTT.

Ten or more counts support this clonotype. The genes are TRBV5-8 and TRBJ1-4; weak D call: TRBD1 (5 bases). V gave up 4 bases and J gave up 0 bases, with 19 bases separating them. CDR3 length: 18 residues. Per germline, CDR1 SGHTS and CDR2 YDEGEE. The CDR3 loop is CASSPLGEWDPTNEKLFF. In DNA, the CDR3 is TGTGCCAGCAGCCCACTGGGAGAATGGGACCCAACTAATGAAAAACTGTTTTTT. Full variable domain (remainder filled in from reference TRBV5-8 and TRBJ1-4): EAGVTQSPTHLIKTRGQQATLRCSPISGHTSVYWYQQALGLGLQFLLWYDEGEERNRGNFPPRFSGRQFPNYSSELNVNALELEDSALYLCASSPLGEWDPTNEKLFFGSGTQLSVL.

Ten or more counts support this clonotype. V usage is TRBV12-3 or TRBV12-4 and J usage is TRBJ2-7; TRBD2 might be the D (6 bases). The CDR3 sequence is 16 residues long. V dropped 4 bases and J dropped 0 bases, with 16 bases sitting between them. The CDR3 loop is CASSSLGSPSSYEQYF. Here the CDR3 DNA reads TGTGCCAGCAGTTCCCTCGGGAGCCCGAGCTCCTACGAGCAGTACTTC.

V usage is TRBV14 and J usage is TRBJ2-7, with D possibly matching TRBD2 (6 bases). V was clipped by 1 base and J by 0 bases, with 10 bases between them. Germline V gene data show CDR1 as SGHDN and CDR2 as FVKESK. The CDR3 totals 15 residues. CDR3 sequence reads: CASSQGGDFSYEQYF. The CDR3, as DNA: TGTGCCAGCAGCCAAGGAGGGGACTTCTCCTACGAGCAGTACTTC.

This rearrangement joins TRBV7-6 to TRBJ1-2, with 7 bases matching TRBD1. CDR3 length: 13 residues. V lost 4 bases to trimming and J lost 8 bases; unmatched junction nucleotides: 7. Germline values: CDR1 SGHVS, CDR2 FNYEAQ. The chain's CDR3 is CASSSGQIHGYTF. In DNA form, the CDR3 reads TGTGCCAGCAGCTCGGGACAGATTCACGGCTACACCTTC.

This clonotype was observed many times. The CDR3 loop reads CASSEGAGGALETQYF. The CDR3 DNA follows: TGTGCCAGCAGTGAGGGGGCAGGGGGCGCCTTGGAGACCCAGTACTTC. V usage is TRBV2 and J usage is TRBJ2-5; 8 bases are a match to TRBD1. Germline loops: CDR1 SNHLY, CDR2 FYNNEI. CDR3 length equals 16 residues. Trimming cost V 3 bases and J 5 bases; bases outside gene matches: 11.

The V and J genes are TRBV12-3 or TRBV12-4 and TRBJ2-1, with TRBD2 identical over 13 bases. The CDR3 is 14 residues long. J was trimmed by 9 bases and V by 7 bases; bases with no gene match: 6. CDR3 sequence: CASTWTSGRSEQFF. Written as DNA, the CDR3 is TGTGCCAGCACCTGGACTAGCGGGAGAAGTGAGCAGTTCTTC.

The chain uses TRBV27 and TRBJ2-2; 10 nucleotides match TRBD2. The J segment lost 8 bases and the V segment lost 5 bases, leaving 8 bases of the junction unmatched. From germline, CDR1 is MNHEY and CDR2 SMNVEV (reference sequence). This CDR3 has 15 amino acids. CDR3 sequence: CASSPLAGAGGELFF. CDR3 nucleotide sequence: TGTGCCAGCAGTCCCCTAGCGGGAGCGGGGGGGGAGCTGTTTTTT.